The 21 T cell receptor beta chains in this list originate from one sample, sequenced in a study of T cells after yellow fever vaccination. TCRdb passed the 5' RACE reads through MiXCR, listing each CDR3 protein once. The sample yields about 580,000 distinct CDR3 sequences, approximately 16% seen once. The sample in question was PBMCs, obtained 5 to 6 days after the first yellow fever vaccination. These receptors originate from a man aged 18 to 35 who received the YFV17D yellow fever vaccine.

V is TRBV20-1 and J is TRBJ2-1, with TRBD2 identical over 10 bases. The CDR3 contains 14 residues. CDR1 is DFQATT and CDR2 is SNEGSKA in the germline V gene (reference sequence). The V and J ends lost 6 bases and 2 bases, in that order; junction bases with no gene match: 4. The CDR3: CSAISGGAYNEQFF. Here the CDR3 DNA reads TGCAGTGCAATAAGCGGGGGGGCCTACAATGAGCAGTTCTTC.

V is TRBV18 and J is TRBJ1-5, with D possibly TRBD1 on 5 matching bases. Germline-derived CDR1 and CDR2 are KGHSH and LQKENI. Trimming removed 3 bases at V and 6 bases at J, with 15 bases between. This CDR3 is built from 15 residues. CDR3 in amino acids: CASSPSRDLGQPQHF. The CDR3 nucleotides are TGTGCCAGCTCACCGTCCAGGGATTTAGGTCAGCCCCAGCATTTT.

In this sample, this clonotype turned up a few times. This may arise from a read error, as a much more abundant clone is one base away. The chain couples TRBV3-1 to TRBJ2-2; TRBD1 matches 7 bases. The V and J ends lost 5 bases and 6 bases, in that order; junction bases with no gene match: 3. Germline lookup yields CDR1 LGHDT and CDR2 YNNKEL (reference sequence). This CDR3 contains 13 residues. The CDR3, as DNA: TGTGCCAGCAGCACGACAGGGTCCGGGGAGCTGTTTTTT. The encoded protein is CASSTTGSGELFF. The full variable domain, rest sourced from reference TRBV3-1 and TRBJ2-2, is DTAVSQTPKYLVTQMGNDKSIKCEQNLGHDTMYWYKQDSKKFLKIMFSYNNKELIINETVPNRFSPKSPDKAHLNLHINSLELGDSAVYFCASSTTGSGELFFGEGSRLTVL.

V usage is TRBV5-1 and J usage is TRBJ1-4; maybe TRBD1 (5 bases). The CDR3 is 15 residues long. Germline CDR1 reads SGHRS; CDR2 reads YFSETQ. Trimming removed 1 base from V and 0 bases from J, with 7 bases in between. The DNA of the CDR3 is TGCGCCAGCAGCTTGATAGGGGCAACTAATGAAAAACTGTTTTTT. Translated, it gives CASSLIGATNEKLFF.

This clonotype has just a few counts. V is TRBV7-2 and J is TRBJ2-1; tentative D call: TRBD2 (7 bases). Between the trimmed V and J ends, which lost 6 bases and 4 bases, there was a span of 19 bases. Germline V gene sequence: CDR1 SGHTA, CDR2 FQGNSA. The CDR3 is made up of 16 amino acids. The CDR3 is CASRPSLAGAYNEQFF. Here the CDR3 DNA reads TGTGCCAGCAGGCCCTCTCTCGCGGGGGCATACAATGAGCAGTTCTTC.

This chain uses TRBV18 with TRBJ2-3; possible D gene TRBD1, 6 bases. V dropped 3 bases and J dropped 4 bases, with 11 bases sitting between them. The CDR3 is made up of 14 amino acids. Germline V gene sequence: CDR1 KGHSH, CDR2 LQKENI. CDR3 sequence: CASSPTRTADTQYF. CDR3 in DNA: TGTGCCAGCTCACCGACTCGGACAGCAGATACGCAGTATTTT.

This clonotype was seen at least ten times. The CDR3 loop is CASSEGLAGANTGELFF. The CDR3 nucleotides read TGTGCCAGCAGCGAGGGACTAGCGGGGGCGAACACCGGGGAGCTGTTTTTT. This chain uses TRBV2 with TRBJ2-2, with 14 bases aligning to TRBD2. V lost 6 bases to trimming and J lost 0 bases; unmatched junction nucleotides: 3. This CDR3 is built from 17 residues. Looked up from germline, CDR1 is SNHLY and CDR2 is FYNNEI.

Here the CDR3 DNA reads TGCAGTGCTAGACGGTCTAGCGGGGGCCTCAAAACCGGGGAGCTGTTTTTT. Translated, it gives CSARRSSGGLKTGELFF. The rearrangement joins TRBV20-1 to TRBJ2-2; 10 bases are shared with TRBD2. V lost 2 bases to trimming and J lost 5 bases; unmatched junction nucleotides: 11. CDR3 length: 17 amino acids. In germline, CDR1 is DFQATT, CDR2 SNEGSKA (reference sequence).

The gene calls are TRBV7-2 and TRBJ2-3; D gene ambiguous. Looked up from germline, CDR1 is SGHTA and CDR2 is FQGNSA. CDR3 length: 16 residues. Trimming removed 1 base at V and 0 bases at J, with 11 bases between. CDR3 residues: CASSLVQRASTDTQYF. The CDR3 region has the DNA TGTGCCAGCAGCTTAGTCCAACGGGCTAGCACAGATACGCAGTATTTT.

The sample holds a few counts of this clonotype. The chain recombines TRBV11-1 with TRBJ2-2; 8 bases agree with TRBD1. Germline CDR1 and CDR2: SGHAT and FQDESV (reference sequence). The CDR3 is 18 amino acids. J was trimmed by 5 bases and V by 1 base; bases with no gene match: 12. The CDR3 DNA reads as TGTGCCAGCAGCTTAGTACGGTTTCGGACAGGGAGGACCGGGGAGCTGTTTTTT. Translation: CASSLVRFRTGRTGELFF.

This clonotype was detected a few times. The chain couples TRBV7-8 to TRBJ2-1; 7 nucleotides align to TRBD2. The CDR3 runs 15 residues. V shed 0 bases, J shed 9 bases, and the junction held 8 bases outside the gene matches. Germline loops: CDR1 SGHVS, CDR2 FQNEAQ. This chain's CDR3 is CASSLAFGGSTEQFF. CDR3 sequence (DNA): TGTGCCAGCAGCTTAGCGTTCGGGGGGTCCACTGAGCAGTTCTTC.

The V gene is TRBV28, the J gene TRBJ1-5; 7 nucleotides line up with TRBD1. The V gene's germline CDR1 is MDHEN and CDR2 SYDVKM. Trimming took 6 bases from V and 0 from J; bases not matched to a gene: 8. The CDR3 loop spans 16 amino acids. CDR3 region: CASSLYRGLSNQPQHF. As DNA, the CDR3 is TGTGCCAGCAGCCTATACAGGGGTCTTAGCAATCAGCCCCAGCATTTT.

V usage is TRBV3-1 and J usage is TRBJ2-5; D is possibly TRBD1 (6 bases). The CDR3 has 14 residues. Germline CDR1 LGHDT, CDR2 YNNKEL (reference sequence). Trimming cost V 4 bases and J 2 bases, with 11 bases left between them. The CDR3 reads CASSRAGEQETQYF. The CDR3, as DNA: TGTGCCAGCAGCCGGGCAGGGGAGCAAGAGACCCAGTACTTC.

The rearrangement joins TRBV7-9 to TRBJ2-7; D is possibly TRBD1 or TRBD2 (5 bases each). The CDR3 is made up of 12 amino acids. The V end was cut by 5 bases, the J end by 7 bases, with 12 bases between. CDR1 is SEHNR and CDR2 is FQNEAQ in the germline V gene (reference sequence). The CDR3: CASSPGATEQYF. The CDR3 coding sequence is TGTGCCAGCAGCCCCGGGGCGACTGAGCAGTACTTC.

This sequence joins TRBV30 and TRBJ2-7, with D tentatively TRBD1 or TRBD2 (6 bases each). In germline, CDR1 is GTSNPN, CDR2 SVGIG (reference sequence). Trimming removed 4 bases at V and 6 bases at J, with 25 bases between. The CDR3 length is 16 residues. This CDR3 reads CAWTFGGGISKSEQYF. The CDR3 coding sequence is TGTGCCTGGACGTTTGGAGGGGGTATCTCTAAGTCCGAGCAGTACTTC.

This clonotype was counted only a few times. The chain uses TRBV11-2 and TRBJ2-2; no definite D call. The CDR3 contains 15 residues. V lost 5 bases and J 6 bases, leaving 16 bases between the germline ends. Germline-derived CDR1 and CDR2 are SGHAT and FQNNGV. CDR3 bases: TGTGCCAGCAGCACCCTCCGGGTCCCATCCGGGGAGCTGTTTTTT. Translating it yields CASSTLRVPSGELFF. The full variable domain, rest sourced from reference TRBV11-2 and TRBJ2-2, is EAGVAQSPRYKIIEKRQSVAFWCNPISGHATLYWYQQILGQGPKLLIQFQNNGVVDDSQLPKDRFSAERLKGVDSTLKIQPAKLEDSAVYLCASSTLRVPSGELFFGEGSRLTVL.

This rearrangement joins TRBV27 to TRBJ1-6; 7 bases line up with TRBD1. The CDR3 runs to 14 residues. Germline-derived CDR1 and CDR2 are MNHEY and SMNVEV (reference sequence). V dropped 7 bases and J dropped 7; count of bases not matched to a gene: 7. In DNA form, the CDR3 reads TGTGCCAGCACCAGGGACAGTAGAAATTCACCCCTCCACTTT. Its translation is CASTRDSRNSPLHF.

The CDR3 nucleotides are TGTGCCAGCACACCCCCTATGCAAGAGACCCAGTACTTC. As protein: CASTPPMQETQYF. The rearrangement links TRBV7-2 to TRBJ2-5; D remains ambiguous. Germline V CDR1 and CDR2: SGHTA, FQGNSA. The CDR3 spans 13 residues. Trimming removed 7 bases at V and 2 bases at J, with 11 bases between.

This clonotype was counted many times. The J gene is TRBJ2-6, the V gene TRBV4-1, with D possibly being TRBD1 (6 bases). Trimming removed 4 bases from V and 0 bases from J, with 19 bases in between. Germline V gives CDR1 MGHRA, CDR2 YSYEKL. This CDR3 has 19 amino acids. The CDR3 protein is CASSLRAPGVDSGANVLTF. CDR3 bases: TGCGCCAGCAGCCTTAGGGCTCCAGGGGTCGACTCTGGGGCCAACGTCCTGACTTTC.

V and J are TRBV5-1 and TRBJ1-6; D is unresolved. Germline assignment: CDR1 SGHRS and CDR2 YFSETQ. V lost 4 bases and J 8 bases, leaving 16 bases between the germline ends. This CDR3 is 15 amino acids long. CDR3 residues: CASSPMEGADSPLHF. In nucleotides, the CDR3 is TGCGCCAGCAGCCCCATGGAGGGTGCCGATTCACCCCTCCACTTT. Full variable domain (rest looked up from reference TRBV5-1 and TRBJ1-6): KAGVTQTPRYLIKTRGQQVTLSCSPISGHRSVSWYQQTPGQGLQFLFEYFSETQRNKGNFPGRFSGRQFSNSRSEMNVSTLELGDSALYLCASSPMEGADSPLHFGNGTRLTVT.

With regard to this clonotype: This may come from a read error, since a much larger clone is one base off. This is likely a read error, given that the CDR3 carries no conserved phenylalanine or tryptophan at its end. The chain recombines TRBV4-2 with TRBJ2-7; D might be TRBD2 (6 bases). The CDR3 has 14 residues. The germline V gene has CDR1 LGHNA and CDR2 YNFKEQ. The germline V and J ends were trimmed by 0 bases and 6 bases, with 12 bases remaining between them. This CDR3 reads CASSQELGTREQYL. The CDR3 DNA is TGTGCCAGCAGCCAAGAACTAGGGACTCGCGAGCAGTACTTG.